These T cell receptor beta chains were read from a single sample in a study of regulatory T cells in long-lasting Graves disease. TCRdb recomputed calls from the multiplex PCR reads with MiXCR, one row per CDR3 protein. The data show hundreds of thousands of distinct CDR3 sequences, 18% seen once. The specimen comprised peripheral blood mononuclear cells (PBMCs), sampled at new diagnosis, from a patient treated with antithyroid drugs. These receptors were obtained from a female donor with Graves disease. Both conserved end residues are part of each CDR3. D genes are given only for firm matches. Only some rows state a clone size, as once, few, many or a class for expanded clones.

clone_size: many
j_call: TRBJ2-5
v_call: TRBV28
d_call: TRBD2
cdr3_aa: CASSFSGLAGETQYF
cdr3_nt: TGTGCCAGCAGTTTTTCCGGACTAGCTGGCGAGACCCAGTACTTC

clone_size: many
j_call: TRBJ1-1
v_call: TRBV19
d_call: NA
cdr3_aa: CASSILARGLNTEAFF
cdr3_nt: TGTGCCAGTAGTATCTTGGCCAGGGGTTTGAACACTGAAGCTTTCTTT

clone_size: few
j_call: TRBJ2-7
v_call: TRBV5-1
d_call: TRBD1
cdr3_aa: CASSLYVGRQGVIHEQYF
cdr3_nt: TGCGCCAGCAGCTTGTATGTGGGGAGACAGGGGGTCATCCACGAGCAGTACTTC

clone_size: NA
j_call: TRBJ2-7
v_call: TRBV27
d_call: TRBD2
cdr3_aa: CASRYSTSGIHEQYF
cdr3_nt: TGTGCCAGCAGATACTCGACTAGCGGGATCCACGAGCAGTACTTC

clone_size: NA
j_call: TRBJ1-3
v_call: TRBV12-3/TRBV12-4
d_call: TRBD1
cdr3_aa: CASSLRQGSPTGNTIYF
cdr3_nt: TGTGCCAGCAGTTTAAGACAGGGGAGTCCCACTGGAAACACCATATATTTT

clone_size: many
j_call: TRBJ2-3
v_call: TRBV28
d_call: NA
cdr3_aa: CASSLAAHRNTDTQYF
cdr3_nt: TGTGCCAGCAGTTTAGCTGCCCATAGAAACACAGATACGCAGTATTTT

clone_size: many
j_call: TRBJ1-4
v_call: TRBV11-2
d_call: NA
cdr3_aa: CASSLRVGNEKLFF
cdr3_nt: TGTGCCAGCAGCTTACGGGTGGGGAATGAAAAACTGTTTTTT

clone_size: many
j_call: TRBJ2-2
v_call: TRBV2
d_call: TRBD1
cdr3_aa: CASSVAGGRPGELFF
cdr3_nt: TGTGCCAGCAGTGTTGCAGGGGGCAGGCCCGGGGAGCTGTTTTTT

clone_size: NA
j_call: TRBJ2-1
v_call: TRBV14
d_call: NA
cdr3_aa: CASSQQDRQNEQFF
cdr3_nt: TGTGCCAGCAGCCAGCAGGACAGACAAAATGAGCAGTTCTTC

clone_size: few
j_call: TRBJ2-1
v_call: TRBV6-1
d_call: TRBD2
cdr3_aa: CASSEWQGGNEQFF
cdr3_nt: TGTGCCAGCAGTGAGTGGCAGGGAGGGAATGAGCAGTTCTTC

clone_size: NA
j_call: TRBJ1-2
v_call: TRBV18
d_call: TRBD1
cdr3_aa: CASSPGTAANYGYTF
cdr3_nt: TGTGCCAGCTCACCGGGGACAGCAGCTAACTATGGCTACACCTTC

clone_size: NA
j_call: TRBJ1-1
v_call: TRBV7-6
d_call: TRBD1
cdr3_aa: CASSTLTGGEVNTEAFF
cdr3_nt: TGTGCCAGCAGCACCCTGACAGGGGGCGAAGTGAACACTGAAGCTTTCTTT

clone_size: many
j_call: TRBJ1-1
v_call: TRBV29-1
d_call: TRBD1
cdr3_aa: CSAAKQGVNSEAFF
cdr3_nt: TGCAGCGCCGCTAAACAGGGGGTTAACTCTGAAGCTTTCTTT

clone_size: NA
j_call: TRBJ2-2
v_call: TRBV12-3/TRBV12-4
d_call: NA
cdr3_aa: CASSAMLTGLRGAGELFF
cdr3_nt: TGTGCCAGCAGTGCCATGCTCACAGGGCTCAGGGGGGCCGGGGAGCTGTTTTTT